The TCR beta chain described here comes from a study of early T cells in non-severe SARS-CoV-2 infection (dated by TCRdb to the early 2020s). Describing the broader study: TCR sequencing used bulk RNA from unsorted whole blood, so alpha and beta chains could not be paired.

What the study reported, not specific to this receptor: VDJdb matching was skewed toward anti-spike CD8 responses and likely underestimated virus-specific expansions, missing private and CD4 specificities.

The library relied on 5' RACE. Data came from a NextSeq 500. Unique molecular identifiers were attached to individual cDNA molecules in the TCR library protocol so that sequencing error and PCR bias could be corrected. Both TCR alpha and beta chains were sequenced, and tight co-correlation was observed between alpha and beta sequence abundances in each sample. On the study's bioinformatics: Decombinator V4 was used to perform V gene, J gene and CDR3 annotation of TCR sequences. TCRs were defined as expanded if a significant change between any two time points was detected under a Poisson model with p below 0.0001. TCR abundances were normalised to the total number of TCRs sequenced per sample and were expressed as counts per million. MAIT TCRs were defined by TRAV1-2 paired with TRAJ12, TRAJ20 or TRAJ33, and iNKT TCRs by TRAV10 paired with TRAJ18. VDJdb, accessed 1 November 2021, was searched for CMV, EBV and SARS-CoV-2 annotated TCRs, excluding TCRs annotated for multiple antigens. The public reads were quality trimmed at Q25 with fastp and then assembled into clones with MiXCR by TCRdb, keeping productive beta chains. A single entry per CDR3 protein holds the most common genes and DNA from its merged rows. TCRdb's processing, not the study's, gives the V and J calls here. In all, the sample holds approximately 65,000 distinct CDR3 sequences, and roughly 15% of those were seen once. The ten most abundant clones make up about 14% of the sample.

Trimming takes 2 bases from V and 11 bases from J, and the germline ends sit 9 bases apart. In the germline V gene, CDR1 corresponds to MNHEY and CDR2 to SVGEGT. The cysteine opens and the phenylalanine closes a CDR3 of 11 amino acids. This entry keeps only the CDR3 DNA: 33 bases, framed from base 1. Note on this clonotype: The specificity of this receptor is unknown. No clone much larger than this one lies a single base away; base qualities are absent.

Set within a cohort of healthcare workers in London, UK, this nested case-control study involved weekly PCR testing of nasopharyngeal swabs along with blood sampling. Between 23 and 31 March 2020, the week of the UK lockdown, healthcare workers were enrolled and then followed up weekly for as long as 16 weeks. This sequence was found in an adult who was a healthcare worker with PCR-confirmed SARS-CoV-2 infection or an uninfected control (not recorded which). This chain joins TRBV6-2 or TRBV6-3 to TRBJ1-1, with TRBD1 tentatively as D gene (6 bases match). The sample taken for sequencing was whole blood. The DNA sequence is TGTGCCAGCAGTTACGACAGGTGGGCTTTCTTT. The translation is CASSYDRWAFF.